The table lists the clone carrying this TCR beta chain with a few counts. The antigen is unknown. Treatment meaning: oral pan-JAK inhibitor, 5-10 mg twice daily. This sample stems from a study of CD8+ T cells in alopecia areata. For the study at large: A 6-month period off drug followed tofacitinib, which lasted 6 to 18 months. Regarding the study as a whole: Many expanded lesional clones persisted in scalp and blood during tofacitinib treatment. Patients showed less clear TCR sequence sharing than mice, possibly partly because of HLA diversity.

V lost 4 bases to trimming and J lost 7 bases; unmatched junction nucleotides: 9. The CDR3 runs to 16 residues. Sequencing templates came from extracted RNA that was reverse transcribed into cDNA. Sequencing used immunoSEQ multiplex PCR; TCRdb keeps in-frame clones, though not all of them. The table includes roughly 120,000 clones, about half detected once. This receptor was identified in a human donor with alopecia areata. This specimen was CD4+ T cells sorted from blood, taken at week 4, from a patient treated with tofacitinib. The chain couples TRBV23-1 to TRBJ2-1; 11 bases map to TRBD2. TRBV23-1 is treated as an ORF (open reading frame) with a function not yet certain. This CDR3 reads CASSLPVAGGSNEQFF. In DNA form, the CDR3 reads TGCGCCAGCAGTCTACCTGTAGCGGGAGGGAGTAATGAGCAGTTCTTC.